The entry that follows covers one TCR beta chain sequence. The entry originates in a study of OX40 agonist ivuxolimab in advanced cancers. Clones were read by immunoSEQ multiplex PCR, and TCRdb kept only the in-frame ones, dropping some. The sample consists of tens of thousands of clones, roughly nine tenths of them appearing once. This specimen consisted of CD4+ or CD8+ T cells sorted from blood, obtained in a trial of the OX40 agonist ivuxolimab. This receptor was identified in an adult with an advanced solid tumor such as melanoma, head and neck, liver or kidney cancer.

This CDR3 reads CASSPLTRGMGELFF. The CDR3 coding sequence is TGTGCCAGCAGCCCCCTAACAAGAGGGATGGGGGAGCTGTTTTTT. The genes are TRBV9 and TRBJ2-2, with a possible D match to TRBD2 (5 bases). The CDR3 has 15 amino acids. The V and J ends lost 4 bases and 8 bases respectively, with 18 bases between them. The V gene's germline CDR1 is SGDLS and CDR2 YYNGEE.